The 5 T cell receptor beta chains below all came from one sample that was sequenced in a study of blood T cell repertoires in COVID-19. Sequencing used immunoSEQ multiplex PCR; TCRdb keeps in-frame clones, though not all of them. This table holds roughly 390,000 clones, 85% found once. Sequencing used peripheral blood. The receptors shown here come from a woman younger than 30 with acute or convalescent COVID-19.

The chain uses TRBV6-4 and TRBJ2-4; TRBD1 agrees at 7 bases. CDR3 size: 16 residues. Germline CDR1 is MRHNA and CDR2 is SNTAGT. The trim removed 5 bases at V and 2 bases at J, leaving 9 bases unmatched. The CDR3 DNA sequence: TGTGCCAGCAGTAGACAGGGAGTTGGGTCCAAAAACATTCAGTACTTC. This codes for CASSRQGVGSKNIQYF.

The V call is TRBV28, the J call TRBJ1-6; D gene ambiguous. This CDR3 is 14 amino acids long. The ends were cut back, 6 bases at V and 3 bases at J, with 9 bases in the middle. Germline CDR1 MDHEN, CDR2 SYDVKM. CDR3 sequence reads: CASSYPNYNSPLHF. The CDR3 coding sequence is TGTGCCAGCAGCTACCCGAACTATAATTCACCCCTCCACTTT.

This clone occurred once. The chain joins TRBV3-1 (or the pseudogene TRBV3-2) to TRBJ1-6, with unresolved D. Germline V CDR1 and CDR2: LGHDT, YNNKEL (reference sequence). The germline V and J ends were trimmed by 1 base and 8 bases, with 12 bases remaining between them. The CDR3 contains 15 residues. CDR3 region: CASSQGVGSHSPLHF. CDR3 DNA sequence: TGTGCCAGCAGCCAAGGCGTAGGGAGTCATTCACCCCTCCACTTT.

This rearrangement joins TRBV24-1 to TRBJ1-1; TRBD1 aligns across 7 bases. This CDR3 has 12 residues. Trimming at V came to 3 bases and at J to 14 bases, leaving 8 bases not matched to a gene. CDR1 KGHDR and CDR2 SFDVKD come from the germline V gene. This CDR3 reads CATSDPRDSVFF. The CDR3 bases are TGTGCCACCAGTGATCCCCGGGACAGCGTCTTCTTT.

The chain joins TRBV19 to TRBJ1-3, with D tentatively TRBD1 (5 bases). Trimming removed 7 bases at V and 7 bases at J, with 26 bases between. The germline V gene has CDR1 LNHDA and CDR2 SQIVND (reference sequence). This CDR3 comprises 17 residues. CDR3 amino acids: CASTKTHAGSSRNTIYF. DNA for the CDR3: TGTGCCAGTACCAAAACTCATGCAGGGTCATCACGGAACACCATATATTTT.